The source of this T cell receptor beta chain is a study of T cells in Graves' hyperthyroidism and ophthalmopathy. Whole-study context: Before treatment of any kind, peripheral blood was taken at initial diagnosis. Findings of the study overall: From stable hyperthyroidism, ophthalmopathy was separated by a 13 V-J model. Ophthalmopathy, which appeared later, was predicted by the model a median about 5.9 months before onset.

Researchers took RNA transcripts and amplified the TCR beta CDR3 regions from them. HTBI primers drove first-round RT-PCR of the TCR CDR3. TCRdb recomputed calls from the multiplex PCR reads with MiXCR, one row per CDR3 protein. This sample carries about 350,000 distinct CDR3 sequences, about a fifth of them seen once, and the ten largest clones take 3.5% to 4%. PBMCs were obtained from approximately 9.2 ml fresh peripheral blood. Germline lookup yields CDR1 MNHEY and CDR2 SVGAGI. The CDR3 length is 14 residues. Deletions cut 0 bases from V and 1 base from J, with 7 bases between. This clonotype came up a few times. Its target is not known.

The chain couples TRBV6-5 to TRBJ2-7; D is ambiguous. What was sequenced was blood. The receptor was derived from a woman aged 18-30 years with Graves' hyperthyroidism. The CDR3 sequence is CASSYSFRSYEQYF. DNA for the CDR3: TGTGCCAGCAGTTACTCGTTCAGATCCTACGAGCAGTACTTC.